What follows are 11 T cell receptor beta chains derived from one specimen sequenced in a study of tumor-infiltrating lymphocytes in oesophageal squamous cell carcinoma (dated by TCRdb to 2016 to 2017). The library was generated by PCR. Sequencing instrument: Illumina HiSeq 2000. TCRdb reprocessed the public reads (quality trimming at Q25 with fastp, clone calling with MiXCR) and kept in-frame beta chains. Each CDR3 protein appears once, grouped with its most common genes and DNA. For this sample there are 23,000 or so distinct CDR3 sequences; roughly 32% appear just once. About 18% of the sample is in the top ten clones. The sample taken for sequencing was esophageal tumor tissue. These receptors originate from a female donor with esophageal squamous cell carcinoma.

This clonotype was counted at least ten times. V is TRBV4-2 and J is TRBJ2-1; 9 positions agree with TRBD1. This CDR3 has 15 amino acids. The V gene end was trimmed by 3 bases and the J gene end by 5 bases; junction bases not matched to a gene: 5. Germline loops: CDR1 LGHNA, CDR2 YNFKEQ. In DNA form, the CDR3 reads TGTGCCAGCAGCCAGTGGACAGGGGAGAACAATGAGCAGTTCTTC. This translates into CASSQWTGENNEQFF.

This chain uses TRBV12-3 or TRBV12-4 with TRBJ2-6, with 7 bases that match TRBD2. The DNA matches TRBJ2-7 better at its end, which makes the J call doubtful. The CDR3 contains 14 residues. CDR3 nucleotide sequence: TGTGCCAGCAGTTTGTCGCGGGAGCGTGGCGAGCAGTACTTC. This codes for CASSLSRERGEQYF.

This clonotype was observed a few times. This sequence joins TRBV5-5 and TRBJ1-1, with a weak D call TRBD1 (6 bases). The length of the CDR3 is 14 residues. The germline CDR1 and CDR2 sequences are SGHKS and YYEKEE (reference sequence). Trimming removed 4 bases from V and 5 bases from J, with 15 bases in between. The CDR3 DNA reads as TGTGCCAGCAGCCGGGACATATGGGAGACTGAAGCTTTCTTT. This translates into CASSRDIWETEAFF.

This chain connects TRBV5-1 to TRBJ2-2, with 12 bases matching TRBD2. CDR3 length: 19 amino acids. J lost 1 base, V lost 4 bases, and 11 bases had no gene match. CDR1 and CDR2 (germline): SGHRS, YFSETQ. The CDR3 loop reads CASSGRGLAGMVNTGELFF. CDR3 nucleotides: TGCGCCAGCAGCGGCCGAGGACTAGCGGGAATGGTGAACACCGGGGAGCTGTTTTTT.

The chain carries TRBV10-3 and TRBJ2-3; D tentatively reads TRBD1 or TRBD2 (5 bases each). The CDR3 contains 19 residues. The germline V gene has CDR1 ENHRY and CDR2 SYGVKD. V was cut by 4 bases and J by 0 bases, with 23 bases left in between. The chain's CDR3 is CAISVINFGDLRSTDTQYF. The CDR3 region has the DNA TGTGCCATCAGTGTGATTAATTTTGGGGACCTTCGAAGCACAGATACGCAGTATTTT.

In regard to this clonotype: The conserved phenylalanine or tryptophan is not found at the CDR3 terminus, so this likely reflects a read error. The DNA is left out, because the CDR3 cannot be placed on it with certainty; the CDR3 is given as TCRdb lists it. CDR3 region: CASSPRGTPYEQYFGN. The gene calls are TRBV6-6 and TRBJ2-5; the table assigns TRBD1, which was not confirmed against the DNA. The germline V gene has CDR1 MNHNY and CDR2 SVGAGI (reference sequence). The CDR3 numbers 16 amino acids, ends counted.

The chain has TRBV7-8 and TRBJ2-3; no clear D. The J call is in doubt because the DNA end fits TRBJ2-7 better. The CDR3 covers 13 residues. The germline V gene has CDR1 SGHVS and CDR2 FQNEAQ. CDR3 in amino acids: CASSLKRTYEQYF. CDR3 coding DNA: TGTGCCAGCAGCTTGAAGAGAACCTACGAGCAGTACTTC.

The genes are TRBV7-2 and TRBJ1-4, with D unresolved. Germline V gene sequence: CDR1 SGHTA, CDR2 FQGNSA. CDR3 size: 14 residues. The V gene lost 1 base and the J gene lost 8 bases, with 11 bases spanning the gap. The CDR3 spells CASSLGAGLEKLFF. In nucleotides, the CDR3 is TGTGCCAGCAGCTTAGGGGCGGGGTTGGAAAAACTGTTTTTT.

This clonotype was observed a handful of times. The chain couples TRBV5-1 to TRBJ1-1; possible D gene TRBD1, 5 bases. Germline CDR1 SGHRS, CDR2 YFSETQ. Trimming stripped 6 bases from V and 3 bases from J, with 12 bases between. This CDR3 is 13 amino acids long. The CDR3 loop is CASNRGWDTEAFF. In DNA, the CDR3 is TGCGCCAGCAACCGGGGCTGGGACACTGAAGCTTTCTTT.

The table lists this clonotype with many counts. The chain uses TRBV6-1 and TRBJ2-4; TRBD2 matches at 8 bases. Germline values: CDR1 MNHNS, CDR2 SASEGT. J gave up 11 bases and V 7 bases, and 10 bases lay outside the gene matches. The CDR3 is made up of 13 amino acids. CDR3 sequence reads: CASNLYGTSFQYF. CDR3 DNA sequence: TGTGCCAGCAACCTCTACGGGACTAGTTTTCAGTACTTC.

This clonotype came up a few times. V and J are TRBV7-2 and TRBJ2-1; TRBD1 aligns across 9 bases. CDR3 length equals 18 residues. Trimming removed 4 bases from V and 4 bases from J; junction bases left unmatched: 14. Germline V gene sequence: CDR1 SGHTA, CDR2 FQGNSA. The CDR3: CASSSRLPGTGTYNEQFF. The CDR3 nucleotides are TGTGCCAGCAGCTCACGACTCCCCGGGACAGGGACATACAATGAGCAGTTCTTC. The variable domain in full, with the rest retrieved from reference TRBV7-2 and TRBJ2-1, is GAGVSQSPSNKVTEKGKDVELRCDPISGHTALYWYRQSLGQGLEFLIYFQGNSAPDKSGLPSDRFSAERTGGSVSTLTIQRTQQEDSAVYLCASSSRLPGTGTYNEQFFGPGTRLTVL.